Listed below are T cell receptor beta chains from one sample, sequenced in a study of control samples from healthy donors and cancer patients. Sequencing used immunoSEQ multiplex PCR; TCRdb keeps in-frame clones, though not all of them. Among 150,000 to 200,000 clones listed, 80% to 95% were seen once. The source material was blood. The receptors stem from a woman aged 35 to 49 in good health. The CDR3 runs from the conserved cysteine through the conserved F or W. A D gene is named only where the DNA matches it firmly. The size of a clone is reported for some rows only, either as once, few or many, or as a class for expanded clones.

size: -; V: TRBV7-9; D: -; J: TRBJ2-2; DNA: TGTGCCAGCAGCTTAGGGGACACCCGGGAGACCGGGGAGCTGTTTTTT; CDR3: CASSLGDTRETGELFF
size: -; V: TRBV7-2; D: -; J: TRBJ1-1; DNA: TGTGCCAGCAGCTTAGTGGTTGGAGAAGCTTTCTTT; CDR3: CASSLVVGEAFF
size: -; V: TRBV6-5; D: -; J: TRBJ1-1; DNA: TGTGCCAGCAGTTACTCGAGCCGGGTGAACACTGAAGCTTTCTTT; CDR3: CASSYSSRVNTEAFF
size: -; V: TRBV7-3; D: TRBD1; J: TRBJ2-1; DNA: TGTGCCAGCAGCACGACAGGGGACAATGAGCAGTTCTTC; CDR3: CASSTTGDNEQFF
size: few; V: TRBV9; D: TRBD1; J: TRBJ2-7; DNA: TGTGCCAGCAGCGTGGCCGGACAGGGCGACGAGCAGTACTTC; CDR3: CASSVAGQGDEQYF
size: few; V: TRBV6-1; D: TRBD2; J: TRBJ2-3; DNA: TGTGCCAGCAGTGAGGTAACTAGCGGGCCAGATACGCAGTATTTT; CDR3: CASSEVTSGPDTQYF
size: -; V: TRBV25-1; D: -; J: TRBJ1-3; DNA: TGTGCCAGCAGTGATGCAGCCGGAAACACCATATATTTT; CDR3: CASSDAAGNTIYF
size: once; V: TRBV6-1; D: -; J: TRBJ1-2; DNA: TGTGCCAGCAGTGCCCGGCCGGATAATACGGGCTATGGCTACACCTTC; CDR3: CASSARPDNTGYGYTF
size: -; V: TRBV5-4; D: -; J: TRBJ1-6; DNA: TGTGCCAGCAGCTTGGCCCTGGGAAATTCACCCCTCCACTTT; CDR3: CASSLALGNSPLHF
size: few; V: TRBV28; D: -; J: TRBJ2-7; DNA: TGTGCCAGCAGCTCGGCCCGCCACGAGCAGTACTTC; CDR3: CASSSARHEQYF
size: -; V: TRBV2; D: TRBD1; J: TRBJ2-1; DNA: TGTGCCAGCACCCCTGGGACAGGGAGGAACAATGAGCAGTTCTTC; CDR3: CASTPGTGRNNEQFF
size: -; V: TRBV18; D: TRBD2; J: TRBJ2-7; DNA: TGTGCCAGCTCACCTAACCCTAGCGGACCCTACGAGCAGTACTTC; CDR3: CASSPNPSGPYEQYF
size: few; V: TRBV4-2; D: -; J: TRBJ1-6; DNA: TGTGCCAGCAACCCCGCGGGGGGCTTCGATAATTCACCCCTCCACTTT; CDR3: CASNPAGGFDNSPLHF
size: -; V: TRBV29-1; D: TRBD1; J: TRBJ2-7; DNA: TGCAGCGTTGCGGGACAGGGGGCCTACGAGCAGTACTTC; CDR3: CSVAGQGAYEQYF
size: -; V: TRBV5-1; D: TRBD2; J: TRBJ2-2; DNA: TGCGCCAGCAGCTCTACTGGACTAGCGGATTACACCGGGGAGCTGTTTTTT; CDR3: CASSSTGLADYTGELFF
size: -; V: TRBV3-1/TRBV3-2; D: TRBD1; J: TRBJ2-7; DNA: TGTGCCAGCAGCGCTGGACAGGGGGCATACGAGCAGTACTTC; CDR3: CASSAGQGAYEQYF
size: -; V: TRBV27; D: -; J: TRBJ1-2; DNA: TGTGCCAGCAGTGACTCGGTCGGGGTCTATGGCTACACCTTC; CDR3: CASSDSVGVYGYTF
size: -; V: TRBV7-9; D: TRBD2; J: TRBJ2-3; DNA: TGTGCCAGCACTCCTCTCCGACAGACTAGCTGGGAGGCAAGCGAGCAGTATTTT; CDR3: CASTPLRQTSWEASEQYF
size: -; V: TRBV5-1; D: -; J: TRBJ2-1; DNA: TGCGCCAGCAGCGCGGACCCCGCCGGCCGCAATGAGCAGTTCTTC; CDR3: CASSADPAGRNEQFF
size: -; V: TRBV7-9; D: -; J: TRBJ1-2; DNA: TGTGCCAGCAGCTTAATGGGTGGCTACACCTTC; CDR3: CASSLMGGYTF
size: -; V: TRBV14; D: TRBD1; J: TRBJ2-1; DNA: TGTGCCAGCAGCCGGACAGGGAGATACAATGAGCAGTTCTTC; CDR3: CASSRTGRYNEQFF
size: -; V: TRBV6-2/TRBV6-3; D: TRBD1; J: TRBJ1-5; DNA: TGTGCCAGCAGCCGTGGACAGGTGATTAGCAATCAGCCCCAGCATTTT; CDR3: CASSRGQVISNQPQHF
size: once; V: TRBV19; D: TRBD1; J: TRBJ1-5; DNA: TGTGCCAGTATGAGGGACAGGGAGGGAGATCAGCCCCAGCATTTT; CDR3: CASMRDREGDQPQHF
size: -; V: TRBV27; D: TRBD2; J: TRBJ2-3; DNA: TGTGCCAGCAGTCAATTTAGACTAGCGGGGGGCCCAGATACGCAGTATTTT; CDR3: CASSQFRLAGGPDTQYF
size: -; V: TRBV5-1; D: TRBD1; J: TRBJ1-2; DNA: TGCGCCAGCAGCTGGGGACAGGGCATTAACTATGGCTACACCTTC; CDR3: CASSWGQGINYGYTF
size: -; V: TRBV7-9; D: -; J: TRBJ1-6; DNA: TGTGCCAGCAGCTTAGATCCTAATTCACCCCTCCACTTT; CDR3: CASSLDPNSPLHF
size: -; V: TRBV6-5; D: -; J: TRBJ1-3; DNA: TGTGCCAGCAGTTACGGAGGGCTTGGAAACACCATATATTTT; CDR3: CASSYGGLGNTIYF
size: -; V: TRBV25-1; D: -; J: TRBJ1-1; DNA: TGTGCCAGCAGTACCAACGTCAGGATGACTGAAGCTTTCTTT; CDR3: CASSTNVRMTEAFF
size: -; V: TRBV9; D: -; J: TRBJ2-1; DNA: TGTGCCAGCAGCGTAGACGGGGGCAATGAGCAGTTCTTC; CDR3: CASSVDGGNEQFF
size: -; V: TRBV3-1/TRBV3-2; D: TRBD2; J: TRBJ2-7; DNA: TGTGCCAGCAGCCAAGGACTAGCGGAGTACGAGCAGTACTTC; CDR3: CASSQGLAEYEQYF
size: -; V: TRBV7-9; D: TRBD1; J: TRBJ1-1; DNA: TGTGCCAGCAGCCCGGGACAGGGGGGGAACACTGAAGCTTTCTTT; CDR3: CASSPGQGGNTEAFF
size: -; V: TRBV5-4; D: -; J: TRBJ2-3; DNA: TGTGCCAGCAGCTTACGTGGGCCCAAGGATACGCAGTATTTT; CDR3: CASSLRGPKDTQYF
size: -; V: TRBV3-1/TRBV3-2; D: -; J: TRBJ2-3; DNA: TGTGCCAGCTCTCTCGCACGGACCTTCACAGATACGCAGTATTTT; CDR3: CASSLARTFTDTQYF
size: -; V: TRBV11-2; D: -; J: TRBJ1-6; DNA: TGTGCCAGCAGCTTTGAGAGCTCCTATAATTCACCCCTCCACTTT; CDR3: CASSFESSYNSPLHF
size: once; V: TRBV5-1; D: -; J: TRBJ1-4; DNA: TGCGCCAGCAGCTTGCAGGGGAGTGAAAAACTGTTTTTT; CDR3: CASSLQGSEKLFF
size: -; V: TRBV6-6; D: TRBD1; J: TRBJ1-1; DNA: TGTGCCAGCAGCTCACCCGATCGACAGGGCGGGACTGAAGCTTTCTTT; CDR3: CASSSPDRQGGTEAFF
size: once; V: TRBV18; D: -; J: TRBJ1-6; DNA: TGTGCCAGCTCACCGGCCTCCCGAATGGGGTTTCGTTCACCCCTCCACTTT; CDR3: CASSPASRMGFRSPLHF
size: -; V: TRBV5-1; D: -; J: TRBJ1-1; DNA: TGCGCCAGCAGCTTGGCCGGCTCCAGCCGTAACACTGAAGCTTTCTTT; CDR3: CASSLAGSSRNTEAFF
size: -; V: TRBV7-2; D: -; J: TRBJ1-3; DNA: TGTGCCAGCAGGGAAGGGGGCTCTGGAAACACCATATATTTT; CDR3: CASREGGSGNTIYF
size: -; V: TRBV15; D: TRBD1; J: TRBJ1-6; DNA: TGTGCCACCAGCAGAGATTGGGCAGGGGGAAATTCACCCCTCCACTTT; CDR3: CATSRDWAGGNSPLHF
size: few; V: TRBV5-6; D: -; J: TRBJ1-2; DNA: TGTGCCAGCACCCCGGGCGTCTACGGCTACTATGGCTACACCTTC; CDR3: CASTPGVYGYYGYTF
size: many; V: TRBV15; D: -; J: TRBJ2-1; DNA: TGTGCCACCGACAGAAGCCCTATAAACAATGAGCAGTTCTTC; CDR3: CATDRSPINNEQFF
size: -; V: TRBV5-8; D: -; J: TRBJ1-1; DNA: TGTGCCAGCAGCCACCGGGATGTGAGGGACACTGAAGCTTTCTTT; CDR3: CASSHRDVRDTEAFF
size: -; V: TRBV19; D: -; J: TRBJ1-2; DNA: TGTGCCAGTAGTCCCTTTTGGGGGGAGGACGAGGATGGCTACACCTTC; CDR3: CASSPFWGEDEDGYTF
size: -; V: TRBV3-1/TRBV3-2; D: TRBD2; J: TRBJ2-7; DNA: TGTGCCAGCAGCCAAGCGCGGGGGGGCGGCGAGCAGTACTTC; CDR3: CASSQARGGGEQYF
size: -; V: TRBV5-4; D: TRBD1; J: TRBJ2-7; DNA: TGTGCCAGCAGCCGAGCGGGACAGGGATCCCACGAGCAGTACTTC; CDR3: CASSRAGQGSHEQYF
size: -; V: TRBV5-4; D: -; J: TRBJ2-3; DNA: TGTGCCAGCAGCCCTGTCTGGCAGGTGAGCACAGATACGCAGTATTTT; CDR3: CASSPVWQVSTDTQYF